The source of this T cell receptor beta chain is a study of blood T cell repertoires in COVID-19 (dated by TCRdb to 2020 to 2022). Regarding the complete study: Collaborator samples came from the United States, Italy and Spain and covered acute and convalescent phases of COVID-19. Nearly every sample came with metadata listing a de-identified subject ID, COVID-19 status, age in years and sex. Where available, HLA class I and class II types were obtained from metadata supplied by the sample provider rather than from assay-based typing. Samples came from the ongoing ImmuneRACE study (first 160 participants) plus 1,254 subjects from 6 global collaborators. The repertoires were released in a freely available public database intended as a resource for research on the immune response to SARS-CoV-2. The material from the prospective study consisted of cDNA or gDNA derived from T cells, B-cell-depleted T cells, or PBMCs. The dataset comprised deeply sampled blood TCRbeta repertoires from subjects exposed to, actively infected with, or recovered from COVID-19. What the research found in general, with its limitations: Clinical and demographic metadata were provided uncurated, with the amount varying by source and participant.

Remarks on this clone: Its antigen target is currently unknown. No base quality values were provided; no much bigger clone lies one nucleotide off.

TCRbeta CDR3 regions were amplified from genomic DNA using the immunoSEQ Assay, a bias-controlled multiplex PCR. On the study's bioinformatics: The number of nucleated cells in each sample was estimated by amplification of reference gene primers within the assay. To quantify the absolute abundance of each unique TCRbeta CDR3 rearrangement, sequence reads were collapsed and filtered. For each sample, productive Simpson clonality was calculated as the square root of Simpson's diversity index across productive rearrangements. Here the immuneACCESS table is served through TCRdb, limited to in-frame sequences with V and J called. Missing clones are a known gap in these copies; in checked studies unresolved V genes cover under half, and the rest lacks a known reason. The V and J calls and the clone size are those of that table, but D and trimming were determined from the DNA. This sample lists approximately 190,000 clones; around three quarters were detected once. The top ten clones comprise approximately 15% of the sample.

The CDR3 spans 14 residues, from the cysteine through the phenylalanine. Just CDR3 DNA is preserved here, 42 bases in frame from base 1. CDR1 and CDR2 were assigned from the germline V gene as MGHRA and YSYEKL. V and J are trimmed by 5 bases and 3 bases, and the gene matches miss 6 bases of the junction. Whole blood was collected in K2EDTA tubes by collaborating institutions according to the institutions' own protocols. Collaborator samples were shipped for TCRbeta analysis as frozen whole blood, isolated PBMCs, or DNA extracted from either sample type. Specimen: peripheral blood. This clonotype was sampled from a man aged 55-75 years with active or convalescent COVID-19. The sequence is built from TRBV4-1 and TRBJ2-5; TRBD2 fits 7 bases in the junction. The CDR3 in this case is CASSSEGREETQYF. The DNA sequence is given as TGCGCCAGCAGCTCCGAGGGGAGGGAAGAGACCCAGTACTTC.